The 27 T cell receptor beta chains below were found in one sample sequenced in a study of blood T cell repertoires in COVID-19. The method was immunoSEQ multiplex PCR; TCRdb's version includes in-frame clones alone and lacks a portion of them. Here the sample spans fewer than 300,000 clones, roughly 84% being singletons. The specimen was peripheral blood. These receptor sequences come from a woman in her late teens or twenties with acute or convalescent COVID-19.

This clone was counted a single time. V and J are TRBV5-6 and TRBJ2-1; 9 bases agree with TRBD1. This CDR3 spans 14 amino acids. J gave up 11 bases and V 0 bases, and 6 bases lay outside the gene matches. Germline V lookup: CDR1 SGHDT, CDR2 YYEEEE. The CDR3 reads CASSLVGDRGKQFF. CDR3 DNA: TGTGCCAGCAGCTTGGTGGGAGACAGGGGGAAGCAGTTCTTC.

The chain is built from TRBV6-1 and TRBJ1-5; D uncertain. The CDR3 spans 16 residues. Germline V CDR1 and CDR2: MNHNS, SASEGT. Trimming stripped 2 bases from V and 2 bases from J, with 13 bases between. CDR3 region: CASSERGQFRNQPQHF. CDR3 sequence (DNA): TGTGCCAGCAGTGAACGGGGTCAATTCCGCAATCAGCCCCAGCATTTT.

The chain has TRBV9 and TRBJ2-7, with 8 bases aligning to TRBD2. The J segment lost 4 bases and the V segment lost 0 bases, leaving 3 bases of the junction unmatched. The germline CDR1 and CDR2 sequences are SGDLS and YYNGEE. CDR3 size: 14 residues. The CDR3 region has the DNA TGTGCCAGCAGCGTAGTTGCGGGGGGATACGAGCAGTACTTC. Amino acids: CASSVVAGGYEQYF. The full variable domain, in which reference TRBV9 and TRBJ2-7 provide the parts outside the CDR3, is DSGVTQTPKHLITATGQRVTLRCSPRSGDLSVYWYQQSLDQGLQFLIQYYNGEERAKGNILERFSAQQFPDLHSELNLSSLELGDSALYFCASSVVAGGYEQYFGPGTRLTVT.

This clone showed up just a few times. The chain joins TRBV5-6 to TRBJ2-3; TRBD1 is a possible D gene (5 bases). Germline V gene data show CDR1 as SGHDT and CDR2 as YYEEEE. V was cut by 0 bases and J by 3 bases, with 8 bases left in between. The length of the CDR3 is 14 residues. The CDR3, as DNA: TGTGCCAGCAGCTTGGTGGCAGGGACAGATACGCAGTATTTT. This encodes CASSLVAGTDTQYF.

This chain uses TRBV7-9 with TRBJ2-7; TRBD2 matches at 9 bases. CDR3 length: 15 amino acids. Germline lookup yields CDR1 SEHNR and CDR2 FQNEAQ (reference sequence). V trimming: 5 bases; J trimming: 6 bases; junction bases outside the gene matches: 11. CDR3 in amino acids: CASSLTGLAPVEQYF. CDR3 in DNA: TGTGCCAGCAGCCTCACGGGACTAGCTCCCGTCGAGCAGTACTTC. Looking up the rest from reference TRBV7-9 and TRBJ2-7 gives the full variable domain: DTGVSQNPRHKITKRGQNVTFRCDPISEHNRLYWYRQTLGQGPEFLTYFQNEAQLEKSRLLSDRFSAERPKGSFSTLEIQRTEQGDSAMYLCASSLTGLAPVEQYFGPGTRLTVT.

This chain links TRBV19 with TRBJ1-1; 7 bases are shared with TRBD1. There are 13 residues in the CDR3. From germline, CDR1 is LNHDA and CDR2 SQIVND (reference sequence). With V trimmed by 5 bases and J by 2 bases, 2 bases remained unmatched. CDR3: CASSRQGNTEAFF. Written as DNA, the CDR3 is TGTGCCAGTAGTCGACAGGGTAACACTGAAGCTTTCTTT. Supplemented by reference TRBV19 and TRBJ1-1, the full variable domain reads DGGITQSPKYLFRKEGQNVTLSCEQNLNHDAMYWYRQDPGQGLRLIYYSQIVNDFQKGDIAEGYSVSREKKESFPLTVTSAQKNPTAFYLCASSRQGNTEAFFGQGTRLTVV.

V gene TRBV3-1 (or the pseudogene TRBV3-2) combines with J gene TRBJ2-7; 11 nucleotides match TRBD2. Germline loops: CDR1 LGHDT, CDR2 YNNKEL (reference sequence). The CDR3 extends over 15 amino acids. The J segment lost 2 bases and the V segment lost 3 bases, leaving 3 bases of the junction unmatched. For the CDR3, the DNA is TGTGCCAGCAGCCATACTAGCGGGGGACCCTACGAGCAGTACTTC. Translated: CASSHTSGGPYEQYF.

V usage is TRBV5-1 and J usage is TRBJ1-2; TRBD1 aligns across 9 bases. This CDR3 is 13 amino acids long. CDR1 and CDR2 from the germline V gene are SGHRS and YFSETQ. With V trimmed by 4 bases and J by 7 bases, 5 bases remained unmatched. This chain's CDR3 is CASSLTGGSGYTF. CDR3 in DNA: TGCGCCAGCAGCCTTACAGGGGGCAGTGGCTACACCTTC.

This clone turned up a few times. The chain uses TRBV2 and TRBJ1-5; 7 nucleotides line up with TRBD1. CDR1 and CDR2 (germline): SNHLY, FYNNEI. V gave up 5 bases and J gave up 5 bases; unmatched junction bases: 3. The CDR3 has 13 amino acids. The CDR3 reads CASSRDSYQPQHF. CDR3 nucleotides: TGTGCCAGCAGTCGGGACAGTTATCAGCCCCAGCATTTT.

The chain employs TRBV28 and TRBJ2-1, with 9 bases fitting TRBD2. Germline CDR1 and CDR2: MDHEN and SYDVKM. After removal of 7 bases from V and 2 bases from J, the junction contained 3 bases not matched to a gene. The CDR3 is made up of 14 amino acids. CDR3 bases: TGTGCCAGCACGGCGGGAGGGGCCTACAATGAGCAGTTCTTC. Its translation: CASTAGGAYNEQFF.

V is TRBV5-4 and J is TRBJ2-2; D perhaps matches TRBD1 (5 bases). Looked up from germline, CDR1 is SGHNT and CDR2 is YYREEE (reference sequence). V shed 2 bases and J shed 5 bases, with 7 bases lying between them. There are 13 residues in the CDR3. The CDR3: CASSLGDTGELFF. In DNA, the CDR3 is TGTGCCAGCAGCTTAGGGGATACCGGGGAGCTGTTTTTT.

V and J are TRBV6-5 and TRBJ2-7; no clear D gene. Looked up from germline, CDR1 is MNHEY and CDR2 is SVGAGI. V shed 0 bases and J shed 10 bases, with 7 bases lying between them. The CDR3 runs 11 residues. CDR3 DNA sequence: TGTGCCAGCAGTTACTCGTCAGATCAGTACTTC. Its translation is CASSYSSDQYF.

The DNA of the CDR3 is TGTGCCAGCAACAGCCGGGGGAATCCTAACTATGGCTACACCTTC. It yields the protein CASNSRGNPNYGYTF. The chain employs TRBV19 and TRBJ1-2; perhaps TRBD1 as D (5 bases). The V gene's germline CDR1 is LNHDA and CDR2 SQIVND (reference sequence). Between the trimmed V and J ends, which lost 9 bases and 0 bases, there was a span of 17 bases. This CDR3 spans 15 amino acids.

The chain joins TRBV19 to TRBJ2-3; the D gene is possibly TRBD2 (5 bases). Germline CDR1 is LNHDA and CDR2 is SQIVND (reference sequence). With 2 bases removed from V and 8 bases from J, the gap between germline ends came to 20 bases. The CDR3 covers 16 residues. CDR3 nucleotides: TGTGCCAGTAGTATATTGGACGGAGCGGCACAGAGTACGCAGTATTTT. Translation gives CASSILDGAAQSTQYF. Full variable domain (rest looked up from reference TRBV19 and TRBJ2-3): DGGITQSPKYLFRKEGQNVTLSCEQNLNHDAMYWYRQDPGQGLRLIYYSQIVNDFQKGDIAEGYSVSREKKESFPLTVTSAQKNPTAFYLCASSILDGAAQSTQYFGPGTRLTVL.

The chain recombines TRBV6-6 with TRBJ1-2; no clear D gene. This CDR3 is 17 amino acids long. CDR1 is MNHNY, CDR2 SVGAGI, per germline (reference sequence). Trimming took off 6 bases at V and 0 bases at J, with 20 bases between the two ends. This chain's CDR3 is CASSRRPQYRANYGYTF. Written as DNA, the CDR3 is TGTGCCAGCAGCCGACGCCCACAGTACCGAGCTAACTATGGCTACACCTTC.

The chain links TRBV9 to TRBJ2-3; perhaps TRBD2 as D (6 bases). Germline values: CDR1 SGDLS, CDR2 YYNGEE. V lost 0 bases and J 5 bases, leaving 16 bases between the germline ends. The CDR3 extends over 16 amino acids. CDR3 coding DNA: TGTGCCAGCAGCGTAGCTAGCGCGCCCGGTCGAGATACGCAGTATTTT. It specifies CASSVASAPGRDTQYF.

This chain connects TRBV12-5 to TRBJ1-5; D perhaps matches TRBD1 (5 bases). The ends were cut back, 6 bases at V and 0 bases at J, with 18 bases in the middle. Per germline, CDR1 LGHNT and CDR2 FRNRAP. There are 17 residues in the CDR3. CDR3 in DNA: TGTGCTAGTGGGTTCACCCCCCGGGGGAATAGCAATCAGCCCCAGCATTTT. It codes for CASGFTPRGNSNQPQHF.

The chain couples TRBV6-5 to TRBJ1-3, with 8 bases fitting TRBD1. There are 15 residues in the CDR3. The V and J ends lost 6 bases and 4 bases, in that order; junction bases with no gene match: 8. Looked up from germline, CDR1 is MNHEY and CDR2 is SVGAGI. The CDR3 DNA reads as TGTGCCAGCAGACCCCGGACAGGGTTGGGAAACACCATATATTTT. This gives the protein CASRPRTGLGNTIYF.

This clone is a singleton in its sample. The rearrangement uses TRBV28 and TRBJ2-7; D unclear. Per germline, CDR1 MDHEN and CDR2 SYDVKM. This CDR3 comprises 13 residues. Trimming took off 3 bases at V and 0 bases at J, with 6 bases between the two ends. Here the CDR3 DNA reads TGTGCCAGCAGTTTCGTAGTCTCCTACGAGCAGTACTTC. The encoded protein is CASSFVVSYEQYF. The whole variable domain, filled in from reference TRBV28 and TRBJ2-7, reads DVKVTQSSRYLVKRTGEKVFLECVQDMDHENMFWYRQDPGLGLRLIYFSYDVKMKEKGDIPEGYSVSREKKERFSLILESASTNQTSMYLCASSFVVSYEQYFGPGTRLTVT.

Points on this clone: The junction and the germline gene differ at one end; a read error may be behind it. The CDR3 DNA reads TGTGCCAGCAGTGAAGGATGGGCGGGGCCTCGGGACTTC. As protein: CASSEGWAGPRDF. The gene calls are TRBV6-1 and TRBJ2-7; weak D call: TRBD2 (6 bases). The germline V gene encodes CDR1 MNHNS and CDR2 SASEGT. The CDR3 sequence is 13 residues long.

This chain links TRBV6-5 with TRBJ2-7, with D unresolved. The CDR3 contains 15 residues. V was shortened by 0 bases and J by 2 bases, with 11 bases between the two germline ends. The germline gives CDR1 MNHEY, CDR2 SVGAGI. The CDR3 nucleotides are TGTGCCAGCAGTTACTCACGACTGAAAGCCTACGAGCAGTACTTC. It encodes CASSYSRLKAYEQYF.

The chain couples TRBV12-2 to TRBJ2-5; TRBD2 reflects the table's D call only, with no check against the DNA. TRBV12-2 is shown as a pseudogene. The CDR3 spans 15 residues. CDR3 coding DNA: TGTGCAAGTCGCTTAATTCGGACTAGACAAGAGACCCAGTACTTC. It translates to CASRLIRTRQETQYF.

The chain carries TRBV29-1 and TRBJ2-3; no firm D call. V lost 3 bases, J lost 0 bases, and 10 bases lay in between. Looked up from germline, CDR1 is SQVTM and CDR2 is ANQGSEA. CDR3 length: 14 amino acids. CDR3 sequence: CSVEENPSTDTQYF. Written as DNA, the CDR3 is TGCAGCGTTGAGGAGAACCCTAGCACAGATACGCAGTATTTT.

This chain uses TRBV7-9 with TRBJ1-3; weak D call: TRBD1 (5 bases). The CDR3 covers 17 residues. From germline, CDR1 is SEHNR and CDR2 FQNEAQ (reference sequence). V shed 5 bases and J shed 0 bases, with 17 bases lying between them. The CDR3, as DNA: TGTGCCAGCAGCCCATATTCCGGGGGGTACTCTGGAAACACCATATATTTT. Translated: CASSPYSGGYSGNTIYF. Full variable domain (remainder filled in from reference TRBV7-9 and TRBJ1-3): DTGVSQNPRHKITKRGQNVTFRCDPISEHNRLYWYRQTLGQGPEFLTYFQNEAQLEKSRLLSDRFSAERPKGSFSTLEIQRTEQGDSAMYLCASSPYSGGYSGNTIYFGEGSWLTVV.

The chain is built from TRBV19 and TRBJ2-7; TRBD1 matches at 10 bases. The CDR3 is 15 amino acids. Germline V gene sequence: CDR1 LNHDA, CDR2 SQIVND (reference sequence). The junction had 5 bases not matched to a gene; V was cut back by 3 bases and J by 3 bases. This chain's CDR3 is CASSIPGTGDYEQYF. Here the CDR3 DNA reads TGTGCCAGTAGTATTCCTGGGACAGGGGACTACGAGCAGTACTTC.

This rearrangement joins TRBV19 to TRBJ1-5; D may be TRBD1 (5 bases). There are 14 residues in the CDR3. Germline lookup yields CDR1 LNHDA and CDR2 SQIVND (reference sequence). V lost 6 bases and J lost 7, with 16 bases in between. The CDR3 spells CASRGLERGQPQHF. The CDR3 coding sequence is TGTGCCAGTAGGGGGCTCGAGCGCGGACAGCCCCAGCATTTT.

CDR3 amino acids: CASRSLGQQSYEQYF. For the CDR3, the DNA is TGTGCCAGCAGATCTTTGGGACAGCAATCCTACGAGCAGTACTTC. The rearrangement links TRBV6-5 to TRBJ2-7; TRBD1 aligns across 7 bases. Trimming at V came to 6 bases and at J to 1 base, leaving 9 bases not matched to a gene. The CDR3 has 15 residues. Germline V CDR1 and CDR2: MNHEY, SVGAGI.